Presented here are 15 T cell receptor beta chains from one specimen sequenced in a study of tumor-infiltrating lymphocytes in primary liver carcinoma. Using a constant-region primer together with ProtoScript II reverse transcriptase, TCR beta cDNA was made from around 0.55 ug of total RNA. Library construction for TCR beta comprised three nested multiplex PCR rounds performed with slightly modified ARM-PCR. The first two PCR rounds used TRBV1-TRBV30 forward primers with a C-beta reverse primer, around 10 cycles each. TCRdb processed the multiplex PCR reads anew with MiXCR; each CDR3 protein has one entry. This table has about 190,000 distinct CDR3 sequences, around four fifths appearing once. Each 20-30 mg portion of unsorted bulk tissue served as the source for co-extraction of RNA and DNA. Sequencing was performed on tumor tissue from primary liver carcinoma. These receptors were collected from a man aged 35-49 years with primary liver carcinoma and hepatitis B virus infection.

J is TRBJ2-5 and V is TRBV5-1; TRBD2 might be the D (6 bases). The CDR3 length is 14 residues. Trimming removed 4 bases at V and 9 bases at J, with 19 bases between. Germline CDR1 SGHRS, CDR2 YFSETQ. The DNA of the CDR3 is TGCGCCAGCAGCCTCACTGGCATCGGGGAGGCCCAGTACTTC. Its protein is CASSLTGIGEAQYF.

Concerning this clonotype itself: Germline is not matched at one junction end, which may reflect a read error. V usage is TRBV6-6 and J usage is TRBJ2-2; 8 bases are a match to TRBD2. CDR1 is MNHNY and CDR2 is SVGAGI in the germline V gene (reference sequence). This CDR3 is built from 15 residues. In DNA form, the CDR3 reads TGTGCCACCAGTCCCGGGGGGGCGAACACCGGGAAGCTGTTTTTT. This sequence encodes CATSPGGANTGKLFF.

The chain is built from TRBV6-2 or TRBV6-3 and TRBJ2-7, with TRBD1 matching over 8 bases. There are 15 residues in the CDR3. Germline CDR1 and CDR2: MNHEY and SVGEGT. V was pared by 6 bases and J by 10 bases, with 17 bases of the junction left unmatched. The CDR3 reads CASRPLPGQGYNQYF. The CDR3 nucleotides are TGTGCCAGCAGACCCCTACCCGGACAGGGTTACAATCAGTACTTC.

In the case of this clonotype: One end of the junction varies from germline; a read error may be responsible. The V gene is TRBV4-3, the J gene TRBJ2-2; weak D call: TRBD2 (5 bases). CDR1 is LGHNA, CDR2 YSLEER, per germline. This CDR3 has 17 residues. Here the CDR3 DNA reads TGCGCCAGCGGCCACCAATCATATGGGGATGAGCCCGGGAAGCTGTTTTTT. As protein: CASGHQSYGDEPGKLFF.

The chain couples TRBV6-2 or TRBV6-3 to TRBJ1-1; no clear D. The V gene's germline CDR1 is MNHEY and CDR2 SVGEGT. Between the trimmed V and J ends, which lost 7 bases and 11 bases, there was a span of 14 bases. CDR3 size: 11 residues. In DNA form, the CDR3 reads TGTGCCAGCAATTCGGTAGGGCTGGCTTTCTTT. Translation: CASNSVGLAFF.

With respect to this clonotype: The final CDR3 position lacks the conserved phenylalanine or tryptophan, pointing to a likely read error. The gene calls are TRBV5-1 and TRBJ2-5; D is possibly TRBD1 (5 bases). This CDR3 has 13 residues. The V end was cut by 5 bases, the J end by 1 base, with 9 bases between. Germline CDR1 and CDR2: SGHRS and YFSETQ. The CDR3 here is CASRAGLQETQYL. Here the CDR3 DNA reads TGCGCCAGCAGGGCAGGGCTCCAAGAGACCCAGTACTTA.

Concerning this clonotype: A read error may produce the germline difference seen at one junction end. The chain links TRBV4-2 to TRBJ2-1; TRBD2 agrees at 7 bases. The CDR3 spans 17 residues. Per germline, CDR1 LGHNA and CDR2 YNFKEQ. CDR3 in amino acids: CANSQEKLVWGGNEQFF. In nucleotides, the CDR3 is TGTGCCAACAGCCAAGAAAAGCTGGTGTGGGGGGGCAATGAGCAGTTCTTC.

This clonotype was seen only once. The J gene is TRBJ2-2, the V gene TRBV14, with D hard to call. This CDR3 contains 12 residues. Per germline, CDR1 SGHDN and CDR2 FVKESK. Here the CDR3 reads CARSRTGWELFF. The DNA for the CDR3 is TGTGCAAGGAGCCGGACCGGGTGGGAGCTGTTTTTT.

Of note for this clonotype: A much larger clonotype is one base distant, so this may be a read error. The V and J genes are TRBV24-1 and TRBJ2-1, with 8 bases matching TRBD2. There are 15 residues in the CDR3. Per germline, CDR1 KGHDR and CDR2 SFDVKD. The DNA for the CDR3 is TGTGCCATCAGTTGGAGCGGGAGTTTAAACAATGAGCAGTTCTTC. This sequence encodes CAISWSGSLNNEQFF.

This clonotype was seen a single time. This chain uses TRBV5-5 with TRBJ2-5; D unresolved. The CDR3 extends over 15 amino acids. CDR1 and CDR2 from the germline V gene are SGHKS and YYEKEE (reference sequence). V lost 0 bases, J lost 6 bases, and 15 bases lay in between. The CDR3 region is CASSLEPGPRKTQYF. CDR3 nucleotide sequence: TGTGCCAGCAGCTTGGAACCAGGCCCTAGGAAGACCCAGTACTTC.

As to this clonotype: One end of the junction is discordant with germline, which a read error may explain. The chain joins TRBV29-1 to TRBJ2-1; 7 positions match TRBD2. The CDR3 is 12 amino acids. Germline lookup yields CDR1 SQVTM and CDR2 ANQGSEA. The CDR3 region is CSVEGGGREQYF. CDR3 coding DNA: TGCAGCGTTGAGGGGGGAGGGCGCGAGCAGTATTTC.

Turning to this clonotype: Mismatch with germline at one junction end may stem from a read error. V and J are TRBV4-1 and TRBJ2-3; 7 bases are a match to TRBD2. The CDR3 is 13 residues long. Germline V gene lookup returns CDR1 MGHRA and CDR2 YSYEKL. CDR3: CASSHLGGDTQYF. The CDR3 DNA sequence: TGCGCCAGCAGCCATCTGGGAGGGGATACTCAGTATTTT.

The chain links TRBV11-2 to TRBJ2-7, with D perhaps matching TRBD1 (5 bases). This CDR3 has 13 residues. Looked up from germline, CDR1 is SGHAT and CDR2 is FQNNGV. V lost 5 bases and J lost 11, with 19 bases in between. The CDR3 region has the DNA TGTGCCAGCAGCCCTCGACAGTCTTACAAGAAGTACTTC. Its translation: CASSPRQSYKKYF.

By its share, this clonotype is medium-sized. The rearrangement links TRBV7-8 to TRBJ2-4, with TRBD2 as a possible D gene (5 bases). CDR1 and CDR2 (germline): SGHVS, FQNEAQ. Trimming shortened V by 5 bases and J by 0 bases, and 17 bases separated the two germline ends. The CDR3 has 17 residues. CDR3 in DNA: TGTGCCAGCAGCCCCCTTTCCAGCGGATTAGCCAAAAACATTCAGTACTTC. It yields the protein CASSPLSSGLAKNIQYF. Supplemented by reference TRBV7-8 and TRBJ2-4, the full variable domain reads GAGVSQSPRYKVAKRGQDVALRCDPISGHVSLFWYQQALGQGPEFLTYFQNEAQLDKSGLPSDRFFAERPEGSVSTLKIQRTQQEDSAVYLCASSPLSSGLAKNIQYFGAGTRLSVL.

A remark on this clonotype: One end of the junction is discordant with germline, which a read error may explain. The chain recombines TRBV11-2 with TRBJ2-7; tentative D call: TRBD1 (6 bases). The germline V gene has CDR1 SGHAT and CDR2 FQNNGV. The CDR3 spans 16 residues. The CDR3: CASSLAGDPFDYKQYF. DNA of the CDR3: TGTGCCAGCAGCTTAGCAGGGGACCCCTTTGACTACAAGCAATACTTC. The complete variable domain, with remaining parts taken from reference TRBV11-2 and TRBJ2-7, reads EAGVAQSPRYKIIEKRQSVAFWCNPISGHATLYWYQQILGQGPKLLIQFQNNGVVDDSQLPKDRFSAERLKGVDSTLKIQPAKLEDSAVYLCASSLAGDPFDYKQYFGPGTRLTVT.